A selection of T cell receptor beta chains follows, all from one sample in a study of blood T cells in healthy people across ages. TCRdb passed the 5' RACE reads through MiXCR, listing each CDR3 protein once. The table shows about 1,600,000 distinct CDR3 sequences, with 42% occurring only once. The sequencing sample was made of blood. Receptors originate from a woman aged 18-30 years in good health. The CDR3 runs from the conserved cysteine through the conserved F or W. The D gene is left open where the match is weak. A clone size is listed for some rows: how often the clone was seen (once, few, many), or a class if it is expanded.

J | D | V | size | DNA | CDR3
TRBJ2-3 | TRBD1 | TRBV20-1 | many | TGCAGTGCTAGAGATCAGGGGGTCCTGAGGGGCACAGATACGCAGTATTTT | CSARDQGVLRGTDTQYF
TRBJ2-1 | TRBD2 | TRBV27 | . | TGTGCCAGCAGTTTAACGACTAGCGAATACAATGAGCAGTTCTTC | CASSLTTSEYNEQFF
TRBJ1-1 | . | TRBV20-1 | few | TGCAGTGCTGCTTGGGTTGGGAACACTGAAGCTTTCTTT | CSAAWVGNTEAFF
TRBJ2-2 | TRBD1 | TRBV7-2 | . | TGTGCCGGCAGTTTGAGGGGGCTCGGCGGGGAGCTGTTTTTT | CAGSLRGLGGELFF
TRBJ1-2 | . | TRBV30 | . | TGTGCTGGGGGGCAGGGGCTAGTAGGTGGCTACACCTTC | CAGGQGLVGGYTF
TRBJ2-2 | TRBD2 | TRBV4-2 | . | TGTGCCAGCAGCCAAGAATCTAGCGGGGGGGCCGCTAGCACCGGGGAGCTGTTTTTT | CASSQESSGGAASTGELFF
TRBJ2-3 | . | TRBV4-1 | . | TGCGCCAGCAGCCAAGGGAGGGCCCGAGGAGGACACACAGATACGCAGTATTTT | CASSQGRARGGHTDTQYF
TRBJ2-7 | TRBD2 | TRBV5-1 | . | TGCGCCAGCAGCTTGGTGGCTAGCGGGAGGACAGCCTACGAGCAGTACTTC | CASSLVASGRTAYEQYF
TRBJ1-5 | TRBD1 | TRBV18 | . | TGTGCCAGCTCACCGGACAGGGTAGCTAATCAGCCCCAGCATTTT | CASSPDRVANQPQHF
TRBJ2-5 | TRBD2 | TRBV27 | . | TGTGCCAGCAGTTTATCGACGGCTAGCGGGGCCTTGTACTTC | CASSLSTASGALYF
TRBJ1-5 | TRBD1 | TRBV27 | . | TGTGCCAGCAGTTTAGGTTCAGGGGGAGCGAGGCAGCCCCAGCATTTT | CASSLGSGGARQPQHF
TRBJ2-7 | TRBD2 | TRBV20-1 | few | TGCAGTGCTAGACCTCTCGGACTAGCGGGAGGGCACTCCTACGAGCAGTACTTC | CSARPLGLAGGHSYEQYF
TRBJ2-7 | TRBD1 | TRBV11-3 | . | TGTGCCAGCAGCTTATCGGGACAGTCTGGTGCCTACGAGCAGTACTTC | CASSLSGQSGAYEQYF
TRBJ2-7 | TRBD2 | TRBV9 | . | TGTGCCAGCAGCGAGAGCGGGAGAAACGAGCAGTACTTC | CASSESGRNEQYF
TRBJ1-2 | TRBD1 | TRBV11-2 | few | TGTGCCTGGGCTGCAGGGGGCTATGGCTACACCTTC | CAWAAGGYGYTF
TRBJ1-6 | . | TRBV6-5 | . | TGTGCCAGCAGGCGGGGAAATTCACCCCTCCACTTT | CASRRGNSPLHF
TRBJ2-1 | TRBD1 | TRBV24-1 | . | TGTGCCACCAGTGACCCCAGGGGGCACTCCTACAATGAGCAGTTCTTC | CATSDPRGHSYNEQFF
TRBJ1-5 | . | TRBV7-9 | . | TGTGCCAGCAGCCCCCAGGGGCATCAGCCCCAGCATTTT | CASSPQGHQPQHF
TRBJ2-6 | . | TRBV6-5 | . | TGTGCCAGCAGTTACGGTGTTGTGGTAGGACTGTCTGGGGCCAACGTCCTGATTTTC | CASSYGVVVGLSGANVLIF
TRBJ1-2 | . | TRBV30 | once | TGTGCCTGGTACAGGGTTAGCTATGGCTACACCTTC | CAWYRVSYGYTF
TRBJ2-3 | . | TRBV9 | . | TGTGCCAGCAGCGCGCCGGACTGGGCTTCGGGCACAGATACGCAGTATTTT | CASSAPDWASGTDTQYF
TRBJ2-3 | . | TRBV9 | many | TGTGCCAGCAGCGCCCGTAGCTCGATGCCAGATACGCAGTATTTT | CASSARSSMPDTQYF
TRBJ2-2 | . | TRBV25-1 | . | TGTGCCAGCAGTGAGGGGGGTGGCGGGGAGCTGTTTTTT | CASSEGGGGELFF
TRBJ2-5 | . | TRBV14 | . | TGTGCCAGCAGCCCCCTCGGCGGGGCAATTAACCAAGAGACCCAGTACTTC | CASSPLGGAINQETQYF